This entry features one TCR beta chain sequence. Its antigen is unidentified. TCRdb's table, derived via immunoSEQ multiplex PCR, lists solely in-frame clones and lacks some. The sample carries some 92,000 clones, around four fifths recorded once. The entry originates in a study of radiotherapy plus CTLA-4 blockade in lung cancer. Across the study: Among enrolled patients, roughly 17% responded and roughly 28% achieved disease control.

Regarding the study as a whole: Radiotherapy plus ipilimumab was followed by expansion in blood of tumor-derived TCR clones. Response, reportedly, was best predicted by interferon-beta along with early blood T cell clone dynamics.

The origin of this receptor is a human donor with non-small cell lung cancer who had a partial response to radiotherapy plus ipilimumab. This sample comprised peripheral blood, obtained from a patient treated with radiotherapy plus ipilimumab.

The CDR3 DNA follows: TGTGCCAGCAGTTCCCACGGACTAGCCCTAAATGAGCAGTTCTTC. Translation gives CASSSHGLALNEQFF. This rearrangement joins TRBV7-9 to TRBJ2-1; 8 nucleotides align to TRBD2. CDR1 SEHNR and CDR2 FQNEAQ come from the germline V gene (reference sequence). The CDR3 spans 15 residues. Unmatched junction bases numbered 11, after V lost 6 bases and J lost 7 bases.